This TCR beta chain was sequenced for a study of blood T cell repertoires in COVID-19. About the study: T cells, B-cell-depleted T cells, or PBMCs provided the cDNA or gDNA that served as material.

Assay: immunoSEQ multiplex PCR; the TCRdb copy retains only in-frame clones and omits some. The table has about 73,000 clones, more than 80% seen once. Germline loops: CDR1 KGHSH, CDR2 LQKENI. The CDR3 is 17 amino acids. V trimming: 2 bases; J trimming: 2 bases; junction bases outside the gene matches: 7. This clonotype was sampled from a woman aged 70 to 79 with acute or convalescent COVID-19. The chain employs TRBV18 and TRBJ2-5; 11 bases line up with TRBD2. Sequencing was carried out using peripheral blood. The CDR3 loop is CASSPVLTSGAQETQYF. In DNA, the CDR3 is TGTGCCAGCTCACCAGTCTTGACTAGCGGGGCGCAAGAGACCCAGTACTTC.